This T cell receptor beta chain stems from a study of Ad26.COV2.S vaccination and SARS-CoV-2 variants (dated by TCRdb to the early 2020s). As for the study more broadly: Donors in the vaccine arm were drawn from COV1001, a phase I-IIa trial of Ad26.COV2.S in healthy adults that was multicentre, randomized, double-blind and placebo-controlled. Ad26.COV2.S was given intramuscularly at 5x10^10 or 1x10^11 viral particles, as a single shot or as two shots 56 days apart. TCRbeta repertoire sequencing served as the tool for gauging how specific and how broad the SARS-CoV-2-reactive T cell receptors were following Ad26.COV2.S vaccination. A total of around 32 samples were included in the TCR-sequenced set, comprising 19 Ad26.COV2.S vaccine recipients, 5 placebo recipients and 8 SARS-CoV-2 convalescent individuals. Trial participants were randomized into five groups of five, in which low-dose or high-dose Ad26.COV2.S was given once or twice, or placebo was given on both occasions. Blinding of investigators to trial group allocation was maintained during experiments and outcome assessment. General study outcomes and caveats: Substantial breadth of spike-specific CD8+ and CD4+ T cell responses was reported after vaccination. Vaccine and placebo recipients had similar non-spike TCR breadth, a finding consistent with the vaccine containing only spike. The authors noted that the TCR breadth and depth analyses may have underestimated total T cell responses. The study was not powered to compare responses between vaccine doses or regimens. Spike-specific TCR breadth was higher in Ad26.COV2.S recipients than in placebo recipients (P = 0.0014).

The germline V gene (reference sequence) specifies LNHNV as CDR1 and YYDKDF as CDR2. Spanning cysteine to phenylalanine, the CDR3 consists of 18 amino acids. The CDR3 DNA has 54 bases and is translated from base 1. From V the trimming removes 0 bases and from J it removes 2 bases, while the gene matches leave 10 bases of the junction unaccounted for. The sample's treatment or condition label, decoded: 15 to 20 received Ad26.COV2.S at low or high dose, single or two shots; 5 received placebo; per-sample allocation not given. Repertoires of vaccine and placebo recipients were sequenced from samples collected on day 63 after the first injection. Between 29 July and 7 August 2020, Cohort 1b enrolled about two dozen adults aged 18-55 years at one site in Boston, USA. As a vaccine, Ad26.COV2.S was a replication-incompetent adenovirus type 26 vector that expressed a prefusion-stabilized SARS-CoV-2 spike protein derived from the original Wuhan strain.

TCRbeta CDR3 regions were sequenced with the immunoSEQ Assay. After extraction, genomic DNA underwent amplification by bias-controlled multiplex PCR, followed by high-throughput sequencing. On the authors' methods: To quantify the absolute abundance of each unique TCRbeta CDR3 region, sequences were collapsed and filtered. Usable DNA was measured by amplifying reference genes present in all nucleated cells, and TCRbeta template counts were normalized to that usable DNA to estimate T cell fraction. Repertoire TCRs were annotated as SARS-CoV-2-specific by exact matching of V gene, CDR3 amino acid sequence and J gene to a known reactive TCR set. The reference SARS-CoV-2 TCR set was obtained from MIRA and was filtered for enrichment in COVID-19-positive ImmuneCODE repertoires, whereby public or cross-reactive TCRs were removed. Using the MIRA antigens, annotated TCRs were further analysed by specific ORF or by position within an ORF. Breadth was defined as the number of annotated unique rearrangements divided by the total number of unique productive rearrangements, and depth was defined as the summed frequency of the annotated unique rearrangements. Two-sided Wilcoxon rank-sum tests were used to compare TCR breadth between groups. What TCRdb holds here is the immuneACCESS table cut down to in-frame rearrangements. Part of the clones is not present; checked against another copy, under half of the missing clones reflect an unresolved V gene, and the others are unexplained. V, J and clone size reflect that table, while D and trimming were determined from the DNA. Across this sample there are hundreds of thousands of clones, with roughly 90% seen only once. The top ten clonotypes cover about 1.5% of the sample.

To note about this clone: Its cognate antigen has yet to be identified. No base quality values were provided; no much bigger clone lies one nucleotide off.

The chain links TRBV15 with TRBJ2-3; TRBD1 matches 8 bases in the middle. The material was peripheral blood, obtained in a trial of Ad26.COV2.S vaccine versus placebo. This receptor was identified in a person aged 18 to 65 who received the Ad26.COV2.S COVID-19 vaccine or a placebo. The CDR3 in this case is CATSRDIGQGGPTDTQYF. The nucleotides are TGTGCCACCAGCAGAGATATAGGACAGGGAGGCCCCACAGATACGCAGTATTTT. When the CDR3 is completed using the reference TRBV15 and TRBJ2-3 genes on either side, the full variable domain is DAMVIQNPRYQVTQFGKPVTLSCSQTLNHNVMYWYQQKSSQAPKLLFHYYDKDFNNEADTPDNFQSRRPNTSFCFLDIRSPGLGDTAMYLCATSRDIGQGGPTDTQYFGPGTRLTVL.